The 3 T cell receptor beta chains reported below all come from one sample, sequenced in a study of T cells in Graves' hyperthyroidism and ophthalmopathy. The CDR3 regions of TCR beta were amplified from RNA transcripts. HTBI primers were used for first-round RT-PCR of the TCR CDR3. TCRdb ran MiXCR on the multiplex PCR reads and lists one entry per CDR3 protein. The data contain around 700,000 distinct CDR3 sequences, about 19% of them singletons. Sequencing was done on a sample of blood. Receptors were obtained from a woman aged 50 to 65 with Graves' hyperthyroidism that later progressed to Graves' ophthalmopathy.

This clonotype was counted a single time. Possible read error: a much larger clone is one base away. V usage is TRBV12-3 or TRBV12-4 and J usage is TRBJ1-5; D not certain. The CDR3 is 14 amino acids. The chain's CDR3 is CVSSATHSNQPQHF. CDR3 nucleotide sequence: TGTGTCAGCAGTGCGACACATAGCAATCAGCCCCAGCATTTT.

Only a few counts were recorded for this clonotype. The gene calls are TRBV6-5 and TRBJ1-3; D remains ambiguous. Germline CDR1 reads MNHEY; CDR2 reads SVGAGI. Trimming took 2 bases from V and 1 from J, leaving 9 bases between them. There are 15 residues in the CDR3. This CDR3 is CASSYEAASGNTIYF. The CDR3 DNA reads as TGTGCCAGCAGTTACGAGGCTGCTTCTGGAAACACCATATATTTT.

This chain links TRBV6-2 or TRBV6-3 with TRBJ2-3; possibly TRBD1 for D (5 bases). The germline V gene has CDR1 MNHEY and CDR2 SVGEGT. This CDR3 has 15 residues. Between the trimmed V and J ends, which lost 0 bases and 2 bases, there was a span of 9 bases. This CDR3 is CASSYSVRDTDTQYF. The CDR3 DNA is TGTGCCAGCAGTTACTCGGTCAGGGACACAGATACGCAGTATTTT.